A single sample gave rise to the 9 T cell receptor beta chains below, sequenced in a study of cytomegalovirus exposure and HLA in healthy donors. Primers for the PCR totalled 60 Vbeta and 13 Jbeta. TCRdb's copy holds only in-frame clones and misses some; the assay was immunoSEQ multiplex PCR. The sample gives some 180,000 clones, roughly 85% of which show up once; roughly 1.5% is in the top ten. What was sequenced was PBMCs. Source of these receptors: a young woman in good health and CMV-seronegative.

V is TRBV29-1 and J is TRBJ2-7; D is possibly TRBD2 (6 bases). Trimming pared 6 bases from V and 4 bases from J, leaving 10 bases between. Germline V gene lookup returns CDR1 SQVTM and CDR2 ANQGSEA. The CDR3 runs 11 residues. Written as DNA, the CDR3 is TGCAGCGTGGGCGGGGTGTACGAGCAGTACTTC. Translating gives CSVGGVYEQYF.

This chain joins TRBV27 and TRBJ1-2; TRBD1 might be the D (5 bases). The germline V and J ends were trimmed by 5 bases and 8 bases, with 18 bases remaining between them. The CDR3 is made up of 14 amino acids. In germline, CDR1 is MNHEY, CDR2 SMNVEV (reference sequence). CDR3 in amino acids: CASSPPSAGNGYTF. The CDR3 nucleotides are TGTGCCAGCAGTCCCCCCAGCGCAGGGAACGGCTACACCTTC.

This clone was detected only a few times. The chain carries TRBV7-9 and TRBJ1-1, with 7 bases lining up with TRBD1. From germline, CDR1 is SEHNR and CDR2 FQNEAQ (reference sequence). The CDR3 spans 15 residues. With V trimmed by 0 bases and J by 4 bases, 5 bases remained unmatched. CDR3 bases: TGTGCCAGCAGCTTAGCGGCAGGGGGACTCACTGAAGCTTTCTTT. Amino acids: CASSLAAGGLTEAFF.

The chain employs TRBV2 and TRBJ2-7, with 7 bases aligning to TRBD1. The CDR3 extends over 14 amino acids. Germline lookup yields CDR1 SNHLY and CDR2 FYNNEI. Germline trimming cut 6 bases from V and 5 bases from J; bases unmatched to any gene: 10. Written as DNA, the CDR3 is TGTGCCAGCAGCCCCCAAAGAGGGGGCCACGAGCAGTACTTC. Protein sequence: CASSPQRGGHEQYF.

The CDR3 spells CASASGTSPYEQYF. CDR3 in DNA: TGTGCCAGCGCATCCGGGACTAGCCCCTACGAGCAGTACTTC. The chain employs TRBV7-9 and TRBJ2-7; 9 bases are a match to TRBD2. V gave up 8 bases and J gave up 2 bases; unmatched junction bases: 7. Germline-derived CDR1 and CDR2 are SEHNR and FQNEAQ (reference sequence). The CDR3 has 14 residues.

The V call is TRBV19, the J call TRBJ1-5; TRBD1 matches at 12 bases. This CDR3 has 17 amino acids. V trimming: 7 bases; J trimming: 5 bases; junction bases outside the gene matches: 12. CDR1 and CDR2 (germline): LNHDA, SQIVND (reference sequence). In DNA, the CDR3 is TGTGCCAGTAACCCTAAAGGGGACAGGGGGCCTTATCAGCCCCAGCATTTT. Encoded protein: CASNPKGDRGPYQPQHF.

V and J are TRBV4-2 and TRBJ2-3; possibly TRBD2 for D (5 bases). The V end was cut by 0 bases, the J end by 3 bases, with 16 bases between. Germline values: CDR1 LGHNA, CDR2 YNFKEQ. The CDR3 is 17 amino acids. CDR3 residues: CASSQEKDFSGTDTQYF. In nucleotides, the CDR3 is TGTGCCAGCAGCCAAGAGAAGGACTTCTCCGGAACAGATACGCAGTATTTT.

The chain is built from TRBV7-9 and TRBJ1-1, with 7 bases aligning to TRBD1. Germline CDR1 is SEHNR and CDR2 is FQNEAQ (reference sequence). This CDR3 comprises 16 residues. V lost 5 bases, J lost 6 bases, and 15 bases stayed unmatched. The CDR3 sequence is CASSPAGGTASSEAFF. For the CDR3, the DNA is TGTGCCAGCAGCCCAGCAGGCGGGACAGCGAGTTCTGAAGCTTTCTTT.

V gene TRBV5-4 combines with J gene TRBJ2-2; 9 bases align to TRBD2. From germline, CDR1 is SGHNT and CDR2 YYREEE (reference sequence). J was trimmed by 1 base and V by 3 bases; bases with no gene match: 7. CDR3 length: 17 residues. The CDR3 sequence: CASSWGGAGGNTGELFF. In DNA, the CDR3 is TGTGCCAGCAGCTGGGGAGGAGCGGGAGGGAACACCGGGGAGCTGTTTTTT.